The sequence of this TCR beta chain was determined in a study of blood T cell repertoires in COVID-19 (TCRdb year 2020). For the study in its entirety: The collaborator samples originated in the United States, Italy and Spain and spanned the acute and convalescent phases of COVID-19. The repertoires were released in a freely available public database meant as a resource for research on the immune response to SARS-CoV-2. The samples were drawn from the first 160 participants of the ongoing ImmuneRACE study and from 950 to 1,500 subjects provided by 6 global collaborators. The prospective study material was composed of cDNA or gDNA derived from T cells, B-cell-depleted T cells, or PBMCs. Subjects who had been exposed to COVID-19, were actively infected with it, or had recovered from it provided the deeply sampled blood TCRbeta repertoires that made up the dataset. Where available, HLA class I and class II types were taken from metadata supplied by the sample provider and were not determined by assay-based typing. A de-identified subject ID, COVID-19 status, age in years and sex were almost always included in the sample metadata. Results and caveats for the whole study, not just this receptor: The amount of clinical and demographic metadata varied by source and participant and was provided uncurated.

The CDR3 sequence holds 15 residues, the cysteine and phenylalanine included. Only the CDR3 DNA is retained, 45 bases long and in frame from the first base. Ends trimmed: V by 3 bases, J by 4 bases; bases unmatched to a gene: 7. CDR1 is given as SGHRS and CDR2 as YFSETQ, both from the germline V gene. Worth noting for this clone: The target of this receptor is not known. Base-call qualities are not available, and no considerably larger clone is one nucleotide away.

TCRbeta CDR3 regions were amplified from genomic DNA by means of the immunoSEQ Assay, a bias-controlled multiplex PCR. Under the source paper's analysis protocol: The number of nucleated cells in each sample was estimated from the amplification of reference gene primers within the assay. Sequence reads were collapsed and filtered to measure the absolute abundance of every unique TCRbeta CDR3 rearrangement. Productive Simpson clonality was computed per sample as the square root of Simpson's diversity index over productive rearrangements. Drawn from immuneACCESS, this table holds only the in-frame rearrangements with V and J called that TCRdb kept. Clones are partly lost; checked studies trace under half to an unresolved V gene and leave the rest unexplained. V and J calls and clone size come straight from that table; D and trimming were deduced from the DNA. The sample table holds approximately 330,000 clones, of which around 90% were seen once. The ten biggest clones cover around 9.9% of the sample.

At one collaborating source in Seattle, patients were enrolled during active infection and were followed longitudinally through the course of disease. Each collaborating institution followed its own protocols to collect whole blood in K2EDTA tubes. For TCRbeta analysis, collaborator samples were shipped as frozen whole blood, as isolated PBMCs, or as DNA extracted from either sample type. Sequenced: peripheral blood. The TCR was taken from a man aged 30 to 39 with COVID-19, enrolled during active disease. This chain is built from TRBV5-1 and TRBJ2-3; TRBD2 fits 8 bases in the junction. CDR3 loop: CASSSGTSNADTQYF. The DNA is TGCGCCAGCAGCTCGGGGACTAGTAACGCAGATACGCAGTATTTT.